This T cell receptor beta chain was sequenced in a study of shared clonotypes between healthy human individuals. Findings and caveats of the study: Non-shared clonotypes had lower generation probabilities than those shared by all four donors.

To make CD8 memory, CD45RO+ cells were put together with CCR7-negative CD45RA+ TemRA cells. The ends lost 4 bases at V and 2 bases at J; junction bases unmatched: 13. Germline V gene lookup returns CDR1 LGHNA and CDR2 YNFKEQ. The CDR3 loop spans 19 amino acids. It was roughly 200 ng DNA, 31,000 or so T cell genomes, that sorted-subset replicate PCRs used. The assay was immunoSEQ multiplex PCR, and TCRdb's table has in-frame clones only and misses some. This sample carries about 380,000 clones, 96% of them seen once, and the ten largest clones take 0.32%. Points on this clone: What it binds is unknown.

The sequence was obtained from a man younger than 40 in good health. The chain employs TRBV4-2 and TRBJ2-5; 13 bases agree with TRBD2. The sample consisted of memory CD8+ T cells sorted from blood. Indicated subset: CD45RO+ cells pooled with CCR7-negative TemRA cells. In nucleotides, the CDR3 is TGTGCCAGCAGCCGATACTGGACTAGCGGGAGTTCGGTACAAGAGACCCAGTACTTC. It encodes CASSRYWTSGSSVQETQYF.